The 25 T cell receptor beta chains given below trace back to one sample, sequenced in a study of graft-versus-host responses after intestinal transplantation. Measured with immunoSEQ multiplex PCR; TCRdb has only the in-frame clones, and not every one. The data show roughly 25,000 clones, approximately 95% seen once. Sample: PBMCs, taken 18 days after transplant. These receptor sequences come from a human patient who received an intestinal transplant, so some T cells may come from the graft donor.

The chain uses TRBV5-4 and TRBJ1-1, with 7 bases matching TRBD1. Germline lookup yields CDR1 SGHNT and CDR2 YYREEE (reference sequence). The CDR3 sequence is 14 residues long. Trimming removed 2 bases from V and 1 base from J; junction bases left unmatched: 2. The CDR3 DNA is TGTGCCAGCAGCTTAAGACAGGGGAACACTGAAGCTTTCTTT. It codes for CASSLRQGNTEAFF.

This chain uses TRBV13 with TRBJ1-1, with D perhaps TRBD1 (6 bases). Looked up from germline, CDR1 is PRHDT and CDR2 is FYEKMQ (reference sequence). The CDR3 is 15 residues long. V was clipped by 5 bases and J by 1 base, with 14 bases between them. The CDR3: CASSVNRAENTEAFF. The CDR3 nucleotides read TGTGCCAGCAGCGTAAACAGGGCCGAGAACACTGAAGCTTTCTTT.

This rearrangement joins TRBV6-1 to TRBJ2-5; D possibly matches TRBD1 or TRBD2 (5 bases each). Germline lookup yields CDR1 MNHNS and CDR2 SASEGT. V was cut by 6 bases and J by 7 bases, with 12 bases left in between. The CDR3 spans 12 residues. Here the CDR3 DNA reads TGTGCCAGCAGAGGGACCCAGGTGACCCAGTACTTC. Its translation: CASRGTQVTQYF.

This chain connects TRBV10-2 to TRBJ2-7; D may be TRBD1 or TRBD2 (5 bases each). The V gene lost 8 bases and the J gene lost 2 bases, with 19 bases spanning the gap. From germline, CDR1 is WSHSY and CDR2 SAAADI. The CDR3 is 15 amino acids. For the CDR3, the DNA is TGCGCCAGCCTAGAGTCGGGGACCTCCACCTACGAGCAGTACTTC. Encoded protein: CASLESGTSTYEQYF.

J is TRBJ2-1 and V is TRBV11-2; D unresolved. The V and J ends lost 2 bases and 2 bases respectively, with 1 base between them. The CDR3 covers 12 residues. Germline CDR1 reads SGHAT; CDR2 reads FQNNGV. The CDR3 loop is CASSLTYNEQFF. The CDR3 nucleotides are TGTGCCAGCAGCTTAACCTACAATGAGCAGTTCTTC.

The CDR3 is CASSLGLGTSSYNEQFF. The CDR3 DNA is TGTGCCAGCAGCTTAGGGCTTGGGACTAGCTCCTACAATGAGCAGTTCTTC. The J gene is TRBJ2-1, the V gene TRBV13, with 8 positions matching TRBD2. Germline V CDR1 and CDR2: PRHDT, FYEKMQ (reference sequence). Losses at the gene ends were 0 bases for V and 0 bases for J; bases not matched to a gene: 4. The CDR3 covers 17 residues.

The CDR3 is CASSLAGGSDTDTQYF. For the CDR3, the DNA is TGTGCCAGCAGCTTAGCTGGGGGGAGTGACACAGATACGCAGTATTTT. This rearrangement joins TRBV7-8 to TRBJ2-3, with a possible D match to TRBD2 (6 bases). The CDR3 loop spans 16 amino acids. Germline assignment: CDR1 SGHVS and CDR2 FQNEAQ. Between the trimmed V and J ends, which lost 0 bases and 2 bases, there was a span of 12 bases.

This clone was detected only once. The chain has TRBV29-1 and TRBJ1-1, with TRBD1 as a possible D gene (6 bases). The ends were cut back, 4 bases at V and 2 bases at J, with 14 bases in the middle. CDR1 is SQVTM and CDR2 is ANQGSEA in the germline V gene. The CDR3 has 14 amino acids. CDR3 sequence (DNA): TGCAGCGTTGTACCGAACGGGGGCAACACTGAAGCTTTCTTT. Translating it yields CSVVPNGGNTEAFF.

The chain has TRBV5-1 and TRBJ2-5; 7 nucleotides match TRBD1. The V gene end was trimmed by 3 bases and the J gene end by 0 bases; junction bases not matched to a gene: 5. The CDR3 extends over 15 amino acids. From germline, CDR1 is SGHRS and CDR2 YFSETQ. The CDR3 sequence: CASSYSGQYQETQYF. The CDR3 nucleotides are TGCGCCAGCAGCTACTCGGGACAGTACCAAGAGACCCAGTACTTC.

The genes are TRBV27 and TRBJ2-7; TRBD2 aligns across 10 bases. The CDR3 sequence is 20 residues long. V was clipped by 7 bases and J by 4 bases; unmatched bases: 25. From germline, CDR1 is MNHEY and CDR2 SMNVEV (reference sequence). CDR3 region: CASTTNLASGGHLAFYEQYF. CDR3 bases: TGTGCCAGCACCACAAACTTAGCTAGCGGGGGCCACCTAGCTTTTTACGAGCAGTACTTC.

The chain has TRBV6-4 and TRBJ2-1; maybe TRBD2 (5 bases). V lost 7 bases to trimming and J lost 7 bases, with 17 bases between them. The CDR3 is 14 residues long. Germline V gene sequence: CDR1 MRHNA, CDR2 SNTAGT. CDR3 DNA sequence: TGTGCCAGCAAGGATACGCCGGAGGTGAATGAGCAGTTCTTC. Amino acids: CASKDTPEVNEQFF.

The chain carries TRBV27 and TRBJ1-4; tentative D call: TRBD1 (6 bases). Deletions cut 7 bases from V and 5 bases from J, with 11 bases between. The CDR3 loop spans 13 amino acids. CDR1 is MNHEY and CDR2 is SMNVEV in the germline V gene (reference sequence). This CDR3 is CASTTGLNEKLFF. CDR3 DNA: TGTGCCAGCACGACAGGTTTGAATGAAAAACTGTTTTTT. The variable domain in full, completed from reference TRBV27 and TRBJ1-4, reads EAQVTQNPRYLITVTGKKLTVTCSQNMNHEYMSWYRQDPGLGLRQIYYSMNVEVTDKGDVPEGYKVSRKEKRNFPLILESPSPNQTSLYFCASTTGLNEKLFFGSGTQLSVL.

CDR3: CASSFSGADYNEQFF. DNA of the CDR3: TGTGCCAGCAGCTTCTCCGGGGCCGACTACAATGAGCAGTTCTTC. The chain couples TRBV7-8 to TRBJ2-1; TRBD1 or TRBD2 may be the D gene (5 bases each). The germline V gene has CDR1 SGHVS and CDR2 FQNEAQ. V lost 3 bases to trimming and J lost 3 bases, with 12 bases between them. This CDR3 is built from 15 residues.

The rearrangement links TRBV27 to TRBJ2-5; TRBD1 is a possible D gene (5 bases). Germline V gene data show CDR1 as MNHEY and CDR2 as SMNVEV (reference sequence). V lost 5 bases, J lost 2 bases, and 15 bases lay in between. The CDR3 is 15 amino acids. CDR3 coding DNA: TGTGCCAGCAGTACCCTCCAGGGATTTCAAGAGACCCAGTACTTC. Translating gives CASSTLQGFQETQYF.

This rearrangement joins TRBV2 to TRBJ2-7; a possible D gene is TRBD2 (7 bases). Between the trimmed V and J ends, which lost 5 bases and 0 bases, there was a span of 11 bases. The CDR3 loop spans 14 amino acids. Germline-derived CDR1 and CDR2 are SNHLY and FYNNEI. CDR3 sequence: CASSPGGHSYEQYF. The CDR3, as DNA: TGTGCCAGCAGTCCCGGGGGGCACTCCTACGAGCAGTACTTC.

The gene calls are TRBV6-1 and TRBJ2-2, with no clear D. The CDR3 has 14 residues. V was cut by 5 bases and J by 4 bases, with 11 bases left in between. Germline CDR1 is MNHNS and CDR2 is SASEGT. For the CDR3, the DNA is TGTGCCAGCAGTCCGTCTCGGGTCACCGGGGAGCTGTTTTTT. It translates to CASSPSRVTGELFF.

This chain joins TRBV5-1 and TRBJ2-5; a possible D gene is TRBD2 (6 bases). V dropped 0 bases and J dropped 6 bases, with 15 bases sitting between them. Germline values: CDR1 SGHRS, CDR2 YFSETQ. This CDR3 region has 15 residues. The CDR3 protein is CASSLGRDPVKTQYF. CDR3 DNA: TGCGCCAGCAGCTTGGGGAGGGATCCGGTAAAGACCCAGTACTTC.

This sequence joins TRBV15 and TRBJ2-7; tentatively, D is TRBD1 (6 bases). CDR1 and CDR2 (germline): LNHNV, YYDKDF (reference sequence). Deletions cut 3 bases from V and 3 bases from J, with 15 bases between. The CDR3 runs to 15 residues. CDR3 in amino acids: CATSRIRDTGYEQYF. The DNA of the CDR3 is TGTGCCACCAGCAGGATTAGGGACACAGGCTACGAGCAGTACTTC.

The chain joins TRBV28 to TRBJ1-1; 7 positions match TRBD1. Germline CDR1 MDHEN, CDR2 SYDVKM. The CDR3 extends over 13 amino acids. Unmatched junction bases numbered 6, after V lost 8 bases and J lost 3 bases. CDR3 region: CASGGGLDTEAFF. CDR3 nucleotides: TGTGCCAGCGGAGGGGGCCTAGACACTGAAGCTTTCTTT.

The rearrangement joins TRBV5-4 to TRBJ2-1, with D perhaps assigned TRBD1 or TRBD2 (5 bases each). The germline CDR1 and CDR2 sequences are SGHNT and YYREEE (reference sequence). The CDR3 totals 13 residues. V was shortened by 0 bases and J by 11 bases, with 12 bases between the two germline ends. CDR3 sequence: CASSLDRGGKQFF. Here the CDR3 DNA reads TGTGCCAGCAGCTTGGACCGGGGCGGAAAGCAGTTCTTC.

The genes are TRBV29-1 and TRBJ1-1; D is uncertain. The CDR3 loop spans 12 amino acids. V lost 1 base and J lost 5, with 8 bases in between. The germline V gene has CDR1 SQVTM and CDR2 ANQGSEA. CDR3 nucleotide sequence: TGCAGCGTTGAAGTTGTGGGGACTGAAGCTTTCTTT. The encoded protein is CSVEVVGTEAFF.

This chain connects TRBV4-2 to TRBJ2-7; no definite D call. CDR3 size: 13 residues. V lost 4 bases and J 6 bases, leaving 13 bases between the germline ends. Germline CDR1 reads LGHNA; CDR2 reads YNFKEQ. CDR3: CASSPSGYREQYF. The CDR3 DNA reads TGTGCCAGCAGCCCAAGTGGGTATCGCGAGCAGTACTTC.

This chain links TRBV14 with TRBJ2-3; tentative D call: TRBD2 (7 bases). Germline V gives CDR1 SGHDN, CDR2 FVKESK. The V gene lost 2 bases and the J gene lost 9 bases, with 18 bases spanning the gap. CDR3 length: 15 residues. CDR3 DNA sequence: TGTGCCAGCAGCCAATTGGCGGGGGCCGGGGGGACGCAGTATTTT. Its protein product is CASSQLAGAGGTQYF.

The rearrangement links TRBV7-6 to TRBJ1-5, with 8 bases fitting TRBD1. V lost 5 bases and J lost 3; bases outside the gene matches: 6. The CDR3 extends over 15 amino acids. Germline CDR1 and CDR2: SGHVS and FNYEAQ. The CDR3 nucleotides read TGTGCCAGCAGCCTCGGACAGGGTTTCAATCAGCCCCAGCATTTT. This encodes CASSLGQGFNQPQHF.

V is TRBV27 and J is TRBJ2-7; 7 bases line up with TRBD1. Germline CDR1 reads MNHEY; CDR2 reads SMNVEV (reference sequence). The CDR3 length is 12 residues. Unmatched junction bases numbered 5, after V lost 6 bases and J lost 6 bases. CDR3 sequence: CASSQTGVEQYF. The CDR3 DNA is TGTGCCAGCAGCCAAACAGGGGTCGAGCAGTACTTC.